In this sample, the clone carrying this T cell receptor beta chain turned up a few times. Its antigen is unidentified. The data were obtained in a study of T cells after yellow fever vaccination. Study-level background: Low-cell-number fractions were prepared with SMART-Seq v4 Ultra Low Input. The study, taken as a whole, reports: Repertoires obtained by FACS sorting could include abundant clonotypes that entered as contaminants from the bulk population. It was the secondary response that reached its peak faster, day 5 versus 15, but it was weaker.

MiXCR was run by TCRdb on the 5' RACE reads, yielding one entry per CDR3 protein. The sample includes 70,000 or so distinct CDR3 sequences, around 6.2% of them seen just once. V was clipped by 5 bases and J by 1 base, with 27 bases between them. The length of the CDR3 is 19 residues. This rearrangement joins TRBV12-3 or TRBV12-4 to TRBJ2-7, with D possibly matching TRBD1 (6 bases). The receptor's source is a man between 18 and 35 years old who received the YFV17D yellow fever vaccine. Sequencing used CD4+ T cells sorted from PBMCs, obtained less than 16 days after the first yellow fever vaccination. The CDR3 nucleotides are TGTGCCAGCAGTCCCTTTTTGGGGGCCCCAGGGATTGCTTCCTACGAGCAGTACTTC. This codes for CASSPFLGAPGIASYEQYF.